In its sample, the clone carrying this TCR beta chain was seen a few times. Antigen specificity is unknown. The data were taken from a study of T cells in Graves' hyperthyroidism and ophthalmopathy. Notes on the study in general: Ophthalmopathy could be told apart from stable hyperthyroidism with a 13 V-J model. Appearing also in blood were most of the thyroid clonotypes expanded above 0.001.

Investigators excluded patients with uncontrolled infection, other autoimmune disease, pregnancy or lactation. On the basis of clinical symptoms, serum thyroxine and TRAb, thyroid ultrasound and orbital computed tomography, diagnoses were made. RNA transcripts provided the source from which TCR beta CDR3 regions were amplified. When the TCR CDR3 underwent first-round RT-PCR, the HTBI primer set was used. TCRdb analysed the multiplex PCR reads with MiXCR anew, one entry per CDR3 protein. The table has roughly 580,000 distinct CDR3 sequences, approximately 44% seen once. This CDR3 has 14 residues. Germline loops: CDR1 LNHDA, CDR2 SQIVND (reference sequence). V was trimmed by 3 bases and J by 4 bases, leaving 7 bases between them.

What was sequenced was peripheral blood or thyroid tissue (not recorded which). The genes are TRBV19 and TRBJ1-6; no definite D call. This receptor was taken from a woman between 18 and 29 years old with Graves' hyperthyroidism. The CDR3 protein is CASSIAGYNSPLHF. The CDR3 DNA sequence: TGTGCCAGTAGTATTGCAGGTTATAATTCACCCCTCCACTTT.